This T cell receptor (beta chain) emerged from a study of T cell repertoires in cytomegalovirus infection. The overall study: Peptides in the study included HLA-C-restricted and HLA-B-restricted CMV epitopes. It was the public TCR beta signatures that indicated both CMV infection and matching HLA type. Study-level points and caveats: CMV-specific TCR beta clonotypes restricted by HLA-C were the ones dominating the ex vivo response.

TCRdb reanalysed the reads using MiXCR and keeps one entry per CDR3 protein. The sample lists around 570,000 distinct CDR3 sequences, around two fifths seen once, with 48% in the top ten. A note on this clonotype: The target antigen is unknown.

Trimming took off 1 base at V and 4 bases at J, with 11 bases between the two ends. CDR1 and CDR2 from the germline V gene are MDHEN and SYDVKM. The CDR3 length is 14 residues. The chain joins TRBV28 to TRBJ2-7; D may be TRBD2 (6 bases). This specimen consisted of cultured PBMCs, obtained from culture after CMV antigen stimulation. The clonotype was recovered from a human donor in good health (CMV status not recorded). Some clones in this sample may be carry-over from other donors' samples. In DNA form, the CDR3 reads TGTGCCAGCAGTTTATCGGGAGCAGGTTACGAGCAGTACTTC. This encodes CASSLSGAGYEQYF.